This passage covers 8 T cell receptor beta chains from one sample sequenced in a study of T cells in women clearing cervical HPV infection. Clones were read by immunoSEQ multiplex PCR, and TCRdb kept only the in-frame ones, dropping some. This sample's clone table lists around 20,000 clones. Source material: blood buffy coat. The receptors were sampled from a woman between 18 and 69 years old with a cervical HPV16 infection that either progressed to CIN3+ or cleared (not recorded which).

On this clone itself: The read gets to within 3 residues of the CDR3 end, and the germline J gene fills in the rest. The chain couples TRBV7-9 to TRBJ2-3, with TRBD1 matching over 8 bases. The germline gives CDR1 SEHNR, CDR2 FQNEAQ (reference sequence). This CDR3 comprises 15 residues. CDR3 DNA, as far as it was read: TGTGCCAGCAGCGTCCACGGACAGGGCCAAGAGACG. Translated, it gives CASSVHGQGQET. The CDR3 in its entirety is CASSVHGQGQETQYF.

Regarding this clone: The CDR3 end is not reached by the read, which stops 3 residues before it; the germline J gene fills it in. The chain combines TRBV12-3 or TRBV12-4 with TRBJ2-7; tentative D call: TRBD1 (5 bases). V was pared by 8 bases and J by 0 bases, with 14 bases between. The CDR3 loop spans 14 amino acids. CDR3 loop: CASCPAGSSYEQYF. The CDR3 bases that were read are TGTGCCAGCTGCCCTGCAGGGTCCTCCTACGAG.

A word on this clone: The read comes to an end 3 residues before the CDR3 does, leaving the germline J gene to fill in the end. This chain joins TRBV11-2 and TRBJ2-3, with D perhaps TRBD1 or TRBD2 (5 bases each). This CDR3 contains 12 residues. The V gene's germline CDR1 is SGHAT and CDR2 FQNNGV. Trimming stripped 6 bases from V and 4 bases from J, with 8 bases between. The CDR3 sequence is CASRQGADTQYF. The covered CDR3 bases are TGTGCCAGCAGGCAGGGAGCAGATACG.

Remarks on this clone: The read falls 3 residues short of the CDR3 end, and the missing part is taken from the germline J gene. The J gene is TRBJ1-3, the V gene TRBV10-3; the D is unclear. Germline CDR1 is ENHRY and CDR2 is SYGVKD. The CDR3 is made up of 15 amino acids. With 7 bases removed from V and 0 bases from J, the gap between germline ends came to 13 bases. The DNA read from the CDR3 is TGTGCCATCAAGGCCTTTCCAGACTCTGGAAACACC. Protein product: CAIKAFPDSGNT. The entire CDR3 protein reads CAIKAFPDSGNTIYF.

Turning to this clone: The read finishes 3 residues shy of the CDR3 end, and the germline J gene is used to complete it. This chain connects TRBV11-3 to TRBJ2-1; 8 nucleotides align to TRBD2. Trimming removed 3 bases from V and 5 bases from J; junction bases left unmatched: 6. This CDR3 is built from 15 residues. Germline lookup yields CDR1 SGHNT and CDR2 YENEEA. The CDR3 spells CASSFSRGGNNEQFF. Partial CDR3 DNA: TGTGCCAGCAGCTTCTCTCGGGGGGGGAACAATGAG. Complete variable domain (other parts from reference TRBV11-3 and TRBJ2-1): EAGVVQSPRYKIIEKKQPVAFWCNPISGHNTLYWYLQNLGQGPELLIRYENEEAVDDSQLPKDRFSAERLKGVDSTLKIQPAELGDSAVYLCASSFSRGGNNEQFFGPGTRLTVL.

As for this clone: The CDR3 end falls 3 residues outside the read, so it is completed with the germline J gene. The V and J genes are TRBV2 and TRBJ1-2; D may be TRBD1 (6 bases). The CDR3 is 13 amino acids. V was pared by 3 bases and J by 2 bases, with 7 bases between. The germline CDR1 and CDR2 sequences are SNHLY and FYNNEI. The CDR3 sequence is CASSEDRNYGYTF. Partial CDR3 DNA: TGTGCCAGCAGTGAGGACAGAAACTATGGC.

The sequenced part of the CDR3 DNA is TGCAGTGCAAACGACAGGAAA. It translates to CSANDRK. The CDR3 in full is CSANDRKAFF. The chain uses TRBV20-1 and TRBJ1-1; a possible D gene is TRBD1 (6 bases). Coverage ceases 3 residues before the CDR3 finishes, and the germline J gene fills in the end. This CDR3 is 10 amino acids long. Germline loops: CDR1 DFQATT, CDR2 SNEGSKA (reference sequence).

The CDR3 sequence is CASSLDIGGLSQYF. CDR3 DNA, as far as it was read: TGTGCCAGCAGCTTAGACATAGGGGGCTTGTCG. The chain recombines TRBV7-2 with TRBJ2-3; 7 bases map to TRBD1. The CDR3 goes on 3 residues after the read ends, and that part is filled in from the germline J gene. This CDR3 is 14 amino acids long. Germline CDR1 and CDR2: SGHTA and FQGNSA.